This TCR beta chain originates from a study of shared clonotypes between healthy human individuals. Study results and caveats: Among donors, clonotype sharing was expected to be affected by sequencing depth.

Remarks on this clone: What it binds is not known.

The genomic DNA of each subset was split evenly across several immunoSEQ plates. Produced via immunoSEQ multiplex PCR; TCRdb's table is partial and in-frame only. Of over a million clones listed, around 78% are singletons. Germline lookup yields CDR1 MNHEY and CDR2 SVGAGI. The CDR3 has 13 residues. V shed 5 bases and J shed 8 bases, with 15 bases lying between them. The chain is built from TRBV6-5 and TRBJ1-2, with D possibly TRBD1 on 6 matching bases. The sample consisted of memory CD4+ T cells from PBMCs. Subset: CD45RA-negative fraction. This clonotype originated in a man aged 18 to 29 in good health. Some clones in this sample may be carry-over from other donors' samples. The CDR3 is CASSPDRSGGYTF. For the CDR3, the DNA is TGTGCCAGCAGTCCCGACAGGTCCGGGGGCTACACCTTC.